Presented here are 26 T cell receptor beta chains from one specimen sequenced in a study of shared clonotypes between healthy human individuals. TCRdb's table, derived via immunoSEQ multiplex PCR, lists solely in-frame clones and lacks some. The table records 2 million to 3 million clones, over 85% of them present only once. Sequenced input: naive CD4+ T cells from PBMCs. This sample's subset: CD45RA+ positively selected. Receptors were obtained from a man aged 18 to 35 in good health. Some clones in this sample may be carry-over from other donors' samples.

The chain links TRBV10-1 to TRBJ2-3; TRBD2 agrees at 8 bases. This CDR3 is built from 17 residues. V lost 0 bases, J lost 0 bases, and 5 bases stayed unmatched. CDR1 and CDR2 from the germline V gene are WNHNN and SYGVQD (reference sequence). The CDR3 loop is CASSESGASGSTDTQYF. Written as DNA, the CDR3 is TGCGCCAGCAGTGAGTCGGGGGCTAGCGGGAGCACAGATACGCAGTATTTT.

The rearrangement links TRBV6-6 to TRBJ1-1; the D gene is possibly TRBD1 (5 bases). The CDR3 totals 11 residues. V lost 6 bases, J lost 8 bases, and 10 bases lay in between. Germline V gene data show CDR1 as MNHNY and CDR2 as SVGAGI (reference sequence). The DNA for the CDR3 is TGTGCCAGCAGCCGGGACGGGGAAGCTTTCTTT. Protein: CASSRDGEAFF.

J is TRBJ2-2 and V is TRBV5-1; 7 bases agree with TRBD1. V gave up 0 bases and J gave up 5 bases; unmatched junction bases: 4. The germline V gene encodes CDR1 SGHRS and CDR2 YFSETQ. This CDR3 comprises 15 residues. CDR3 residues: CASSLEGAWTGELFF. The CDR3 nucleotides read TGCGCCAGCAGCTTGGAGGGGGCTTGGACCGGGGAGCTGTTTTTT.

The rearrangement joins TRBV28 to TRBJ2-5, with 7 bases that match TRBD2. The CDR3 has 17 residues. V shed 7 bases and J 1 base; nucleotides not matched to a gene: 15. Germline loops: CDR1 MDHEN, CDR2 SYDVKM. The DNA of the CDR3 is TGTGCCAGCACCAAAACCTTCGTCGGGGAGGGCCAAGAGACCCAGTACTTC. It codes for CASTKTFVGEGQETQYF.

The J gene is TRBJ2-2, the V gene TRBV4-1, with 9 bases that match TRBD2. The CDR3 has 18 residues. Germline V gene sequence: CDR1 MGHRA, CDR2 YSYEKL. V lost 0 bases and J lost 3; bases outside the gene matches: 8. The CDR3 bases are TGCGCCAGCAGCCAAGATCGGGGGCGGGAGGGCCACACCGGGGAGCTGTTTTTT. Translated, it gives CASSQDRGREGHTGELFF.

The rearrangement joins TRBV5-1 to TRBJ1-1, with 8 nucleotides matching TRBD1. This CDR3 spans 14 amino acids. Germline CDR1 is SGHRS and CDR2 is YFSETQ. V lost 4 bases, J lost 4 bases, and 6 bases stayed unmatched. In DNA, the CDR3 is TGCGCCAGCAGCCACGACAGGGGTTTCACTGAAGCTTTCTTT. As protein: CASSHDRGFTEAFF. Looking up the rest from reference TRBV5-1 and TRBJ1-1 gives the full variable domain: KAGVTQTPRYLIKTRGQQVTLSCSPISGHRSVSWYQQTPGQGLQFLFEYFSETQRNKGNFPGRFSGRQFSNSRSEMNVSTLELGDSALYLCASSHDRGFTEAFFGQGTRLTVV.

The chain recombines TRBV4-1 with TRBJ2-2; 11 bases fit TRBD2. Germline trimming cut 0 bases from V and 5 bases from J; bases unmatched to any gene: 2. CDR3 size: 16 residues. Germline loops: CDR1 MGHRA, CDR2 YSYEKL. The CDR3 is CASSQETSGTTGELFF. The CDR3 DNA reads TGCGCCAGCAGCCAAGAGACTAGCGGGACGACCGGGGAGCTGTTTTTT.

The V gene is TRBV6-1, the J gene TRBJ2-7; D is ambiguous. Germline assignment: CDR1 MNHNS and CDR2 SASEGT. The CDR3 runs to 14 residues. The ends were cut back, 8 bases at V and 0 bases at J, with 14 bases in the middle. The CDR3 nucleotides read TGTGCCAGCCATTGGGGTCAGTACTCCTACGAGCAGTACTTC. It encodes CASHWGQYSYEQYF.

The rearrangement uses TRBV29-1 and TRBJ1-1; maybe TRBD1 (5 bases). Germline V lookup: CDR1 SQVTM, CDR2 ANQGSEA. The V end lost 7 bases, the J end lost 3 bases, and 9 bases lay between the germline ends. The CDR3 length is 11 residues. The CDR3 DNA reads TGCAGCGCTGGACACGACACTGAAGCTTTCTTT. It yields the protein CSAGHDTEAFF.

The genes are TRBV7-2 and TRBJ2-3, with 9 bases identical to TRBD2. Germline V gene data show CDR1 as SGHTA and CDR2 as FQGNSA. Trimming removed 3 bases from V and 0 bases from J; junction bases left unmatched: 10. The CDR3 contains 18 residues. This chain's CDR3 is CASSFWLAGLSSTDTQYF. CDR3 DNA sequence: TGTGCCAGCAGCTTTTGGCTAGCGGGACTCTCTAGCACAGATACGCAGTATTTT.

The chain is built from TRBV9 and TRBJ2-1; D gene uncertain. The germline gives CDR1 SGDLS, CDR2 YYNGEE. This CDR3 is built from 13 residues. V was pared by 3 bases and J by 7 bases, with 11 bases between. The CDR3 sequence: CASSEGSQNEQFF. In DNA form, the CDR3 reads TGTGCCAGCAGCGAAGGATCACAGAATGAGCAGTTCTTC.

The chain employs TRBV9 and TRBJ1-2; D gene unclear. V dropped 0 bases and J dropped 7 bases, with 13 bases sitting between them. The CDR3 spans 14 residues. CDR1 and CDR2 (germline): SGDLS, YYNGEE. CDR3 nucleotide sequence: TGTGCCAGCAGCGTAGGGGTCCCTCCGGCTGGCTACACCTTC. Protein sequence: CASSVGVPPAGYTF.

The V and J genes are TRBV5-4 and TRBJ2-7, with 11 bases that match TRBD2. The CDR3 loop spans 13 amino acids. The germline V gene encodes CDR1 SGHNT and CDR2 YYREEE (reference sequence). The V segment lost 4 bases and the J segment 5 bases; nucleotides outside the gene matches: 2. This chain's CDR3 is CASSPLAGDEQYF. The CDR3 DNA reads as TGTGCCAGCAGCCCACTAGCGGGAGACGAGCAGTACTTC.

On this clone itself: One end of the junction fails to match germline, which may point to a read error. The chain uses TRBV2 and TRBJ2-2, with TRBD1 as a possible D gene (5 bases). The CDR3 sequence is 16 residues long. Per germline, CDR1 SNHLY and CDR2 FYNNEI. CDR3 nucleotides: TGTGCCAGCAGTGCTGGCAGGGATATTACCACCGAGGAGCTGTTTTTT. Translation: CASSAGRDITTEELFF.

V and J are TRBV11-2 and TRBJ2-7, with 8 bases fitting TRBD2. Germline V gene lookup returns CDR1 SGHAT and CDR2 FQNNGV. The CDR3 has 17 residues. V lost 1 base and J lost 4; bases outside the gene matches: 12. CDR3 sequence (DNA): TGTGCCAGCAGCTTAGTATCCAGCGGGAGCCCTTCATACGAGCAGTACTTC. Its protein is CASSLVSSGSPSYEQYF.

The chain uses TRBV5-1 and TRBJ2-1, with 11 bases fitting TRBD2. The trim removed 5 bases at V and 9 bases at J, leaving 7 bases unmatched. Germline assignment: CDR1 SGHRS and CDR2 YFSETQ. CDR3 length equals 14 residues. CDR3 region: CASRGTSGSREQFF. The CDR3 DNA sequence: TGCGCCAGCAGGGGTACTAGCGGGAGTCGTGAGCAGTTCTTC.

The chain carries TRBV30 and TRBJ1-5; the D is unclear. Trimming left V 2 bases short and J 3 bases short, with 8 bases between. The CDR3 extends over 13 amino acids. The germline gives CDR1 GTSNPN, CDR2 SVGIG (reference sequence). CDR3 sequence: CAWSKQPNQPQHF. In DNA, the CDR3 is TGTGCCTGGAGTAAGCAGCCCAATCAGCCCCAGCATTTT.

The DNA of the CDR3 is TGTGCCAGCAGTGAAGGAGCGGGTTCAGCCTGGGAACTGTTTTTT. Translation: CASSEGAGSAWELFF. The gene calls are TRBV6-1 and TRBJ1-4, with unresolved D. The germline V and J ends were trimmed by 1 base and 12 bases, with 18 bases remaining between them. There are 15 residues in the CDR3. Looked up from germline, CDR1 is MNHNS and CDR2 is SASEGT.

The rearrangement joins TRBV19 to TRBJ2-1; D might be TRBD2 (6 bases). Per the germline V gene, CDR1 is LNHDA and CDR2 is SQIVND (reference sequence). Trimming left V 5 bases short and J 7 bases short, with 18 bases between. The CDR3 covers 15 residues. The CDR3 spells CASSSAGTSGNEQFF. In DNA, the CDR3 is TGTGCCAGTAGTTCCGCCGGGACTTCAGGGAATGAGCAGTTCTTC.

The chain recombines TRBV6-5 with TRBJ2-1, with TRBD2 matching over 12 bases. V was clipped by 8 bases and J by 6 bases; unmatched bases: 8. Germline CDR1 reads MNHEY; CDR2 reads SVGAGI. The CDR3 sequence is 15 residues long. CDR3: CASRPTSGSGNEQFF. The CDR3 DNA reads TGTGCCAGCCGTCCGACTAGCGGGAGTGGCAATGAGCAGTTCTTC.

J is TRBJ2-3 and V is TRBV5-4; D is undetermined. The CDR3 is made up of 14 amino acids. In germline, CDR1 is SGHNT, CDR2 YYREEE (reference sequence). V was trimmed by 1 base and J by 6 bases, leaving 12 bases between them. The CDR3 here is CASSLRASADTQYF. The CDR3 DNA is TGTGCCAGCAGCTTGCGCGCGTCAGCGGATACGCAGTATTTT.

Only one count was recorded for this clone. The chain links TRBV27 to TRBJ1-2; possible D gene TRBD1, 5 bases. V lost 5 bases, J lost 3 bases, and 22 bases lay in between. The germline V gene encodes CDR1 MNHEY and CDR2 SMNVEV (reference sequence). CDR3 length: 17 residues. The CDR3: CASSLDFPRVRDYGYTF. The CDR3 DNA reads as TGTGCCAGCAGTCTTGACTTTCCCAGGGTGCGTGACTATGGCTACACCTTC.

This clone has a single count. The CDR3 region is CASSQNSGLSYNEQFF. In DNA form, the CDR3 reads TGTGCCAGCTCGCAAAATAGCGGACTCTCCTACAATGAGCAGTTCTTC. The chain combines TRBV18 with TRBJ2-1, with a tentative D call TRBD2 (6 bases). This CDR3 has 16 residues. Trimming left V 6 bases short and J 0 bases short, with 15 bases between. Per the germline V gene, CDR1 is KGHSH and CDR2 is LQKENI.

The chain combines TRBV5-4 with TRBJ2-7; 11 positions match TRBD1. The CDR3 totals 16 residues. Germline V gene sequence: CDR1 SGHNT, CDR2 YYREEE (reference sequence). Losses at the gene ends were 0 bases for V and 3 bases for J; bases not matched to a gene: 5. CDR3 in DNA: TGTGCCAGCAGCTTGGTTACCGGGACAGGGGGCTACGAGCAGTACTTC. Translating gives CASSLVTGTGGYEQYF. The full variable domain, with the rest looked up from reference TRBV5-4 and TRBJ2-7, is ETGVTQSPTHLIKTRGQQVTLRCSSQSGHNTVSWYQQALGQGPQFIFQYYREEENGRGNFPPRFSGLQFPNYSSELNVNALELDDSALYLCASSLVTGTGGYEQYFGPGTRLTVT.

As for this clone: Within the sample, other DNA sequences also encode this same CDR3. The chain uses TRBV5-4 and TRBJ1-2; 7 bases are shared with TRBD1. Germline V gives CDR1 SGHNT, CDR2 YYREEE (reference sequence). Losses at the gene ends were 4 bases for V and 4 bases for J; bases not matched to a gene: 10. The CDR3 has 15 residues. This CDR3 is CASSPPPGGGYGYTF. In nucleotides, the CDR3 is TGTGCCAGCAGCCCGCCGCCAGGGGGAGGCTATGGCTACACCTTC.

This clone is a singleton in its sample. This chain uses TRBV7-9 with TRBJ2-1; TRBD1 matches at 9 bases. The germline CDR1 and CDR2 sequences are SEHNR and FQNEAQ (reference sequence). This CDR3 region has 14 residues. J was trimmed by 8 bases and V by 0 bases; bases with no gene match: 2. DNA of the CDR3: TGTGCCAGCAGCTTAGCCGACAGGGGGGATGAGCAGTTCTTC. This encodes CASSLADRGDEQFF. Complete variable domain (other parts from reference TRBV7-9 and TRBJ2-1): DTGVSQNPRHKITKRGQNVTFRCDPISEHNRLYWYRQTLGQGPEFLTYFQNEAQLEKSRLLSDRFSAERPKGSFSTLEIQRTEQGDSAMYLCASSLADRGDEQFFGPGTRLTVL.